This T cell receptor (beta chain) was recovered during a study of beta chain features in type 1 diabetes. CD45RO/CCR7/CD25/CD127/CD95/CD27 separated CD4+ naive, central memory, regulatory and stem cell-like memory cells by sorting. The isolated RNA, all of it, was reverse transcribed, so expressed TCRB transcripts were what got sequenced. Assay used: immunoSEQ multiplex PCR; TCRdb lists only in-frame clones, some missing. The sample records hundreds of thousands of clones, roughly a sixth being singletons. In regard to this clone: Its antigen is unidentified.

Findings and caveats of the study: Fewer insertions but more deletions were seen at VDJ junctions in type 1 diabetes patients.

The germline gives CDR1 SEHNR, CDR2 FQNEAQ (reference sequence). CDR3 length: 16 amino acids. V shed 5 bases, J shed 5 bases, and the junction held 10 bases outside the gene matches. The V call is TRBV7-9, the J call TRBJ2-1; 9 bases match TRBD1. This receptor was obtained from a woman under 30 in good health. Sequencing used naive CD4+ T cells from blood. CDR3 protein: CASSARGDRENNEQFF. The CDR3 nucleotides are TGTGCCAGCAGCGCTAGGGGGGACAGGGAAAACAATGAGCAGTTCTTC.